The 30 T cell receptor beta chains in this list originate from one sample, sequenced in a study of cytomegalovirus exposure and HLA in healthy donors. Researchers ran the PCR with 60 Vbeta and 13 Jbeta primers. TCRdb keeps only in-frame clones here, not all; method: immunoSEQ multiplex PCR. The profile shows tens of thousands of clones, approximately 80% of them singletons. Material: PBMCs. The origin of the receptors is a woman between 25 and 40 years old in good health and CMV-seronegative.

Comments on this clone: The junction does not match germline at one end; this may be a read error. This same CDR3 is encoded by further DNA sequences in the sample. The chain couples TRBV6-5 to TRBJ1-4; possibly TRBD1 for D (6 bases). Germline CDR1 MNHEY, CDR2 SVGAGI. The CDR3 runs 14 residues. The CDR3, as DNA: TGTGCCACCTCTCGGGACACGTCTAATGAGAAACTGTTTTTT. It yields the protein CATSRDTSNEKLFF.

CDR3 coding DNA: TGTGCCAGCAGCGCCCACGACAGGGCTGGAAACACCATATATTTT. It encodes CASSAHDRAGNTIYF. The chain couples TRBV9 to TRBJ1-3, with 7 nucleotides matching TRBD1. CDR3 length: 15 residues. Germline CDR1 reads SGDLS; CDR2 reads YYNGEE. J was trimmed by 2 bases and V by 3 bases; bases with no gene match: 5.

The chain is built from TRBV5-1 and TRBJ2-5; 10 bases map to TRBD2. Looked up from germline, CDR1 is SGHRS and CDR2 is YFSETQ. The CDR3 is 18 residues long. The V gene end was trimmed by 2 bases and the J gene end by 4 bases; junction bases not matched to a gene: 14. The DNA of the CDR3 is TGCGCCAGCAGCTTCTCTAGCGGGGGACGGTCGGTGAGAGAGACCCAGTACTTC. Translation gives CASSFSSGGRSVRETQYF.

This clone has a handful of counts. The chain recombines TRBV7-6 with TRBJ1-1; D is possibly TRBD1 (6 bases). Trimming removed 6 bases from V and 1 base from J, with 9 bases in between. From germline, CDR1 is SGHVS and CDR2 FNYEAQ. This CDR3 spans 13 amino acids. CDR3 region: CASSSTGNTEAFF. The CDR3 bases are TGTGCCAGCAGTTCGACAGGGAACACTGAAGCTTTCTTT.

The chain employs TRBV5-1 and TRBJ1-1; 7 positions match TRBD1. The CDR3 consists of 14 residues. Germline loops: CDR1 SGHRS, CDR2 YFSETQ. Unmatched junction bases numbered 5, after V lost 3 bases and J lost 3 bases. The CDR3: CASSSTGFHTEAFF. In DNA form, the CDR3 reads TGCGCCAGCAGCTCGACAGGGTTTCACACTGAAGCTTTCTTT.

The rearrangement uses TRBV7-6 and TRBJ1-1, with TRBD1 matching 8 bases. Unmatched junction bases numbered 6, after V lost 5 bases and J lost 7 bases. Germline loops: CDR1 SGHVS, CDR2 FNYEAQ. The CDR3 sequence is 13 residues long. The CDR3 bases are TGTGCCAGCAGCACCAACAGGGGGAATGAAGCTTTCTTT. Translating it yields CASSTNRGNEAFF.

The chain recombines TRBV7-9 with TRBJ2-1, with 10 bases lining up with TRBD2. The CDR3 totals 15 residues. V shed 4 bases, J shed 4 bases, and the junction held 4 bases outside the gene matches. Germline CDR1 and CDR2: SEHNR and FQNEAQ (reference sequence). The CDR3 DNA is TGTGCCAGCAGCTCCACTAGCGGGGATTACAATGAGCAGTTCTTC. Residues: CASSSTSGDYNEQFF.

This clone appeared a single time. V gene TRBV6-4 combines with J gene TRBJ1-6; possibly TRBD1 for D (6 bases). Trimming took 2 bases from V and 7 from J, leaving 21 bases between them. The CDR3 extends over 18 amino acids. Germline assignment: CDR1 MRHNA and CDR2 SNTAGT. Written as DNA, the CDR3 is TGTGCCAGCAGTGACCACGCAACAGGGATATGGGTGAATTCACCCCTCCACTTT. This encodes CASSDHATGIWVNSPLHF.

This CDR3 is CASSKGLEKLFF. The CDR3, as DNA: TGTGCCAGCTCCAAGGGACTTGAAAAACTGTTTTTT. The chain joins TRBV2 to TRBJ1-4; D is perhaps TRBD1 (5 bases). The CDR3 sequence is 12 residues long. V lost 8 bases and J 7 bases, leaving 11 bases between the germline ends. In germline, CDR1 is SNHLY, CDR2 FYNNEI.

The V and J genes are TRBV30 and TRBJ1-2; D ambiguous. This CDR3 region has 13 residues. Germline lookup yields CDR1 GTSNPN and CDR2 SVGIG (reference sequence). V lost 4 bases and J 4 bases, leaving 13 bases between the germline ends. The CDR3, as DNA: TGTGCCTGGAATCCGGAGTTCACCTATGGCTACACCTTC. Its protein product is CAWNPEFTYGYTF.

This chain links TRBV9 with TRBJ1-1; D uncertain. Germline V gives CDR1 SGDLS, CDR2 YYNGEE. CDR3 length: 12 residues. Between the trimmed V and J ends, which lost 3 bases and 1 base, there was a span of 4 bases. The CDR3 DNA sequence: TGTGCCAGCAGCGGGGCGAACACTGAAGCTTTCTTT. This encodes CASSGANTEAFF.

The rearrangement joins TRBV4-1 to TRBJ2-1; 10 positions match TRBD2. CDR3 size: 16 residues. Germline-derived CDR1 and CDR2 are MGHRA and YSYEKL. Losses at the gene ends were 3 bases for V and 3 bases for J; bases not matched to a gene: 5. This chain's CDR3 is CASSQAERGGYNEQFF. The DNA for the CDR3 is TGCGCCAGCAGCCAGGCTGAGCGGGGGGGCTACAATGAGCAGTTCTTC.

Concerning this clone itself: An end of the junction does not agree with germline; a read error may underlie this. The chain employs TRBV5-6 and TRBJ1-1, with D possibly matching TRBD1 (6 bases). The CDR3 covers 18 residues. The germline gives CDR1 SGHDT, CDR2 YYEEEE. The CDR3 reads CASSLRYPSTGPNAEAFF. As DNA, the CDR3 is TGTGCCAGCAGCCTTCGTTACCCCAGCACAGGGCCGAACGCTGAAGCTTTCTTT.

The chain carries TRBV5-1 and TRBJ2-7, with D tentatively TRBD1 (5 bases). V was pared by 2 bases and J by 2 bases, with 20 bases between. The CDR3 loop spans 17 amino acids. Germline V CDR1 and CDR2: SGHRS, YFSETQ. CDR3: CASSFPAVGDRTYEQYF. The CDR3 coding sequence is TGCGCCAGCAGCTTCCCCGCGGTTGGAGACAGAACCTACGAGCAGTACTTC.

The CDR3 is CASSHLTGAGQPQHF. DNA of the CDR3: TGCGCCAGCAGCCACCTAACAGGGGCAGGTCAGCCCCAGCATTTT. The rearrangement uses TRBV4-3 and TRBJ1-5, with 7 bases matching TRBD1. Trimming at V came to 3 bases and at J to 6 bases, leaving 8 bases not matched to a gene. Germline CDR1 is LGHNA and CDR2 is YSLEER. The CDR3 is 15 residues long.

A few counts support this clone. The chain couples TRBV19 to TRBJ1-2, with D possibly TRBD1 on 6 matching bases. V was clipped by 7 bases and J by 3 bases, with 24 bases between them. This CDR3 comprises 17 residues. Germline V lookup: CDR1 LNHDA, CDR2 SQIVND (reference sequence). The CDR3 sequence: CASNSPTDSGLYYGYTF. Here the CDR3 DNA reads TGTGCCAGTAATTCACCCACGGACAGCGGCCTTTACTATGGCTACACCTTC.

The J gene is TRBJ2-5, the V gene TRBV7-8; 7 nucleotides align to TRBD1. The last part of the DNA fits TRBJ2-7 better; the J call may be wrong. The length of the CDR3 is 13 residues. Germline V gives CDR1 SGHVS, CDR2 FQNEAQ. The CDR3 nucleotides are TGTGCCAGCAGCAGCAGGACAGGATACGAGCAGTACTTC. Translation: CASSSRTGYEQYF.

The chain uses TRBV6-5 and TRBJ1-4; 8 bases agree with TRBD1. Germline values: CDR1 MNHEY, CDR2 SVGAGI. There are 14 residues in the CDR3. The junction had 5 bases not matched to a gene; V was cut back by 5 bases and J by 6 bases. The CDR3: CASSPGQGYEKLFF. DNA of the CDR3: TGTGCCAGCAGTCCCGGACAGGGATATGAAAAACTGTTTTTT.

The chain carries TRBV5-6 and TRBJ1-6; 7 positions agree with TRBD1. J was trimmed by 10 bases and V by 0 bases; bases with no gene match: 7. The CDR3 has 15 residues. The germline gives CDR1 SGHDT, CDR2 YYEEEE. In nucleotides, the CDR3 is TGTGCCAGCAGCTTGGGGGTCAGGGGGTGGTCACCCCTCCACTTT. The encoded protein is CASSLGVRGWSPLHF.

The chain employs TRBV5-1 and TRBJ1-4; no clear D. CDR1 SGHRS and CDR2 YFSETQ come from the germline V gene. The CDR3 is made up of 16 amino acids. The V end lost 0 bases, the J end lost 8 bases, and 17 bases lay between the germline ends. The DNA of the CDR3 is TGCGCCAGCAGCTTGGGACAAAACAAGGCGACGGAAAAACTGTTTTTT. This codes for CASSLGQNKATEKLFF. Together with reference TRBV5-1 and TRBJ1-4, the CDR3 gives the full variable domain: KAGVTQTPRYLIKTRGQQVTLSCSPISGHRSVSWYQQTPGQGLQFLFEYFSETQRNKGNFPGRFSGRQFSNSRSEMNVSTLELGDSALYLCASSLGQNKATEKLFFGSGTQLSVL.

This chain links TRBV7-9 with TRBJ2-3; 11 bases agree with TRBD2. Germline V gives CDR1 SEHNR, CDR2 FQNEAQ (reference sequence). V trimming: 4 bases; J trimming: 0 bases; junction bases outside the gene matches: 3. The CDR3 length is 16 residues. CDR3 in amino acids: CASSSLAGGSTDTQYF. The CDR3 DNA follows: TGTGCCAGCAGCTCGTTAGCGGGAGGGAGCACAGATACGCAGTATTTT.

The rearrangement joins TRBV4-1 to TRBJ2-7, with D perhaps TRBD2 (5 bases). V was cut by 0 bases and J by 3 bases, with 15 bases left in between. The CDR3 has 16 amino acids. Germline-derived CDR1 and CDR2 are MGHRA and YSYEKL. The CDR3 here is CASSQEQAAAVYEQYF. The CDR3 coding sequence is TGCGCCAGCAGCCAAGAACAAGCGGCAGCAGTCTACGAGCAGTACTTC.

This chain joins TRBV5-1 and TRBJ2-3; 8 nucleotides line up with TRBD2. Germline V gene lookup returns CDR1 SGHRS and CDR2 YFSETQ. The CDR3 spans 16 residues. V dropped 3 bases and J dropped 2; count of bases not matched to a gene: 8. CDR3 loop: CASSWDAGGNTDTQYF. The CDR3 coding sequence is TGCGCCAGCAGCTGGGATGCGGGGGGAAACACAGATACGCAGTATTTT.

The gene calls are TRBV7-8 and TRBJ2-5, with TRBD2 as a possible D gene (7 bases). Germline lookup yields CDR1 SGHVS and CDR2 FQNEAQ. V lost 6 bases to trimming and J lost 4 bases, with 21 bases between them. This CDR3 has 16 amino acids. The CDR3 sequence is CASSPARGGGSETQYF. CDR3 nucleotide sequence: TGTGCCAGCAGTCCAGCCCGGGGAGGGGGTTCAGAGACCCAGTACTTC.

V usage is TRBV7-2 and J usage is TRBJ1-2, with 7 bases identical to TRBD1. The V and J ends lost 8 bases and 7 bases, in that order; junction bases with no gene match: 7. The CDR3 extends over 12 amino acids. Looked up from germline, CDR1 is SGHTA and CDR2 is FQGNSA. CDR3 in DNA: TGTGCCAGCCCCGGGACAGAATTTGGCTACACCTTC. Translation: CASPGTEFGYTF.

The CDR3 is CASSLEFRGMNTEAFF. The CDR3 DNA sequence: TGTGCCAGCAGCTTAGAGTTCAGGGGGATGAACACTGAAGCTTTCTTT. This chain uses TRBV13 with TRBJ1-1; 7 bases line up with TRBD1. Germline V gene sequence: CDR1 PRHDT, CDR2 FYEKMQ (reference sequence). The CDR3 is made up of 16 amino acids. V lost 1 base and J lost 0; bases outside the gene matches: 5.

DNA for the CDR3: TGTGCCTGGAGTCAGGGCCCCCCCGGAGGCTACACCTTC. Translation gives CAWSQGPPGGYTF. V usage is TRBV30 and J usage is TRBJ1-2, with D maybe TRBD1 (5 bases). This CDR3 spans 13 amino acids. Trimming removed 2 bases at V and 8 bases at J, with 15 bases between. The germline V gene has CDR1 GTSNPN and CDR2 SVGIG (reference sequence).

The rearrangement joins TRBV5-1 to TRBJ1-1, with unresolved D. The CDR3 contains 14 residues. V lost 0 bases to trimming and J lost 2 bases, with 8 bases between them. CDR1 is SGHRS and CDR2 is YFSETQ in the germline V gene. The CDR3 nucleotides read TGCGCCAGCAGCTTGGAAGAGGGAAACACTGAAGCTTTCTTT. It is translated as CASSLEEGNTEAFF.

The chain joins TRBV9 to TRBJ2-1; possibly TRBD2 for D (5 bases). V lost 0 bases to trimming and J lost 7 bases, with 14 bases between them. CDR1 and CDR2 from the germline V gene are SGDLS and YYNGEE. The CDR3 runs 15 residues. The DNA for the CDR3 is TGTGCCAGCAGCGTAGTTGAGGGCCCCTGGAATGAGCAGTTCTTC. It specifies CASSVVEGPWNEQFF.

The chain links TRBV28 to TRBJ2-5; D is unresolved. The V gene's germline CDR1 is MDHEN and CDR2 SYDVKM. The CDR3 covers 15 residues. The ends were cut back, 4 bases at V and 2 bases at J, with 14 bases in the middle. The CDR3 loop is CASSSPRRIQETQYF. The DNA of the CDR3 is TGTGCCAGCAGTTCACCTAGGCGGATTCAAGAGACCCAGTACTTC.